These 5 T cell receptor beta chains were all obtained from the same sample, sequenced in a study of CD8+ T cells in alopecia areata. The sequencing template was cDNA reverse transcribed from extracted RNA. Clones were read by immunoSEQ multiplex PCR, and TCRdb kept only the in-frame ones, dropping some. The table records around 97,000 clones, around three fifths of them present only once. Source material: CD4+ T cells sorted from blood. All receptors derive from a human donor in good health.

The sample holds a few counts of this clone. The V and J genes are TRBV5-1 and TRBJ2-3; D not resolved. Germline-derived CDR1 and CDR2 are SGHRS and YFSETQ. This CDR3 has 14 residues. Trimming removed 4 bases from V and 0 bases from J, with 9 bases in between. The CDR3: CASSTDSSTDTQYF. CDR3 nucleotides: TGCGCCAGCAGCACCGACTCGAGCACAGATACGCAGTATTTT.

The chain joins TRBV27 to TRBJ2-7; D may be TRBD2 (5 bases). Germline CDR1 and CDR2: MNHEY and SMNVEV (reference sequence). The CDR3 is 11 amino acids. Trimming removed 10 bases from V and 6 bases from J, with 13 bases in between. The CDR3 sequence: CAIKQRVEQYF. CDR3 sequence (DNA): TGTGCCATTAAACAGAGGGTCGAGCAGTACTTC.

This clone has just one count. At one end, the junction sequence differs from germline, possibly due to a read error. V gene TRBV2 combines with J gene TRBJ1-5; the D is unclear. From germline, CDR1 is SNHLY and CDR2 FYNNEI. The CDR3 is 13 amino acids. The CDR3 loop is CASRPASSQPQHF. CDR3 nucleotides: TGTGCCAGCAGACCGGCAAGCAGTCAGCCCCAGCATTTT.

The chain couples TRBV5-1 to TRBJ1-1; D may be TRBD1 (6 bases). The germline CDR1 and CDR2 sequences are SGHRS and YFSETQ. V was cut by 3 bases and J by 0 bases, with 15 bases left in between. The CDR3 loop spans 16 amino acids. CDR3 nucleotides: TGCGCCAGCAGCTCGGAACCACAGGGCTTGAACACTGAAGCTTTCTTT. The encoded protein is CASSSEPQGLNTEAFF.

The rearrangement links TRBV5-6 to TRBJ2-7, with D possibly TRBD2 on 6 matching bases. Germline V lookup: CDR1 SGHDT, CDR2 YYEEEE. The CDR3 contains 14 residues. Trimming removed 4 bases from V and 5 bases from J, with 16 bases in between. CDR3 sequence: CASSRRDGRDEQYF. The CDR3, as DNA: TGTGCCAGCAGCCGGCGGGACGGGCGGGACGAGCAGTACTTC.